This passage covers 9 T cell receptor beta chains from one sample sequenced in a study of blood T cell repertoires in COVID-19. Assay used: immunoSEQ multiplex PCR; TCRdb lists only in-frame clones, some missing. The sample consists of around 200,000 clones, under 80% of them appearing once. The sample comprised peripheral blood. These receptors came from a man aged 50 to 59 who had recovered from COVID-19.

The CDR3 sequence is CAWSRGRDYEQYF. The CDR3 nucleotides read TGTGCCTGGAGTCGTGGGCGTGACTACGAGCAGTACTTC. The chain recombines TRBV30 with TRBJ2-7; the D is unclear. The CDR3 loop spans 13 amino acids. Germline CDR1 reads GTSNPN; CDR2 reads SVGIG (reference sequence). Between the trimmed V and J ends, which lost 2 bases and 3 bases, there was a span of 11 bases.

The chain has TRBV12-3 or TRBV12-4 and TRBJ1-2; D unclear. This CDR3 comprises 13 residues. Trimming shortened V by 5 bases and J by 5 bases, and 12 bases separated the two germline ends. The CDR3: CASSKPGTYGYTF. For the CDR3, the DNA is TGTGCCAGCAGTAAACCAGGCACATATGGCTACACCTTC.

The rearrangement links TRBV10-3 to TRBJ1-1; D gene unclear. This CDR3 has 14 residues. CDR1 is ENHRY, CDR2 SYGVKD, per germline. Trimming removed 3 bases from V and 0 bases from J, with 8 bases in between. The CDR3 reads CAISDSVMNTEAFF. CDR3 DNA sequence: TGTGCCATCAGTGATTCAGTCATGAACACTGAAGCTTTCTTT.

V and J are TRBV6-2 or TRBV6-3 and TRBJ2-3; D ambiguous. The CDR3 runs to 14 residues. Trimming removed 6 bases from V and 1 base from J, with 11 bases in between. CDR1 MNHEY and CDR2 SVGEGT come from the germline V gene. For the CDR3, the DNA is TGTGCCAGCAGCCGCAATATAGGCACAGATACGCAGTATTTT. This gives the protein CASSRNIGTDTQYF.

For the CDR3, the DNA is TGTGCCACCAGCAGAGATCTGCTGGGGCAAGGTTCCTACAATGAGCAGTTCTTC. It encodes CATSRDLLGQGSYNEQFF. The gene calls are TRBV15 and TRBJ2-1; tentative D call: TRBD1 (5 bases). The CDR3 sequence is 18 residues long. The germline V gene has CDR1 LNHNV and CDR2 YYDKDF (reference sequence). V gave up 0 bases and J gave up 1 base, with 16 bases separating them.

V and J are TRBV6-2 or TRBV6-3 and TRBJ2-5; D is unresolved. The CDR3 contains 17 residues. V dropped 1 base and J dropped 4 bases, with 19 bases sitting between them. The germline V gene encodes CDR1 MNHEY and CDR2 SVGEGT. The CDR3 here is CASSYWHGPQSGETQYF. In DNA, the CDR3 is TGTGCCAGCAGTTACTGGCATGGGCCTCAGTCCGGAGAGACCCAGTACTTC.

The chain uses TRBV6-5 and TRBJ2-1, with TRBD2 matching 14 bases. CDR1 MNHEY and CDR2 SVGAGI come from the germline V gene. The CDR3 spans 14 residues. After removal of 5 bases from V and 13 bases from J, the junction contained 7 bases not matched to a gene. The CDR3 region has the DNA TGTGCCAGCAGTACGGGACTAGCGGGAGTGAACCAGTTCTTC. It translates to CASSTGLAGVNQFF.

The V gene is TRBV2, the J gene TRBJ2-1, with TRBD2 matching over 7 bases. The CDR3 sequence is 11 residues long. Germline V gene sequence: CDR1 SNHLY, CDR2 FYNNEI. After removal of 7 bases from V and 9 bases from J, the junction contained 3 bases not matched to a gene. For the CDR3, the DNA is TGTGCCAGCAAGCCTAGCGGTGAGCAGTTCTTC. This gives the protein CASKPSGEQFF.

The chain has TRBV7-8 and TRBJ1-2; TRBD1 is a possible D gene (6 bases). Germline V lookup: CDR1 SGHVS, CDR2 FQNEAQ. The CDR3 consists of 12 residues. V lost 6 bases and J 6 bases, leaving 11 bases between the germline ends. DNA of the CDR3: TGTGCCAGCAGTAACAGGGTGGATGGCTACACCTTC. Its translation: CASSNRVDGYTF.